These 2 T cell receptor beta chains came from one sample sequenced in a study of blood T cell repertoires in COVID-19. This table comes from immunoSEQ multiplex PCR, and its TCRdb copy is limited to in-frame clones, with some not included. The sample has approximately 470,000 clones, 70% to 90% seen once. The sample was peripheral blood. All receptors derive from a human donor in a cohort sampled during active COVID-19.

The chain links TRBV4-1 to TRBJ1-1; TRBD1 aligns across 7 bases. From germline, CDR1 is MGHRA and CDR2 YSYEKL. V gave up 3 bases and J gave up 4 bases; unmatched junction bases: 11. The CDR3 consists of 16 residues. The CDR3 here is CASSQSRVDRATEAFF. Written as DNA, the CDR3 is TGCGCCAGCAGCCAGTCCCGAGTTGACAGGGCCACTGAAGCTTTCTTT.

The V and J genes are TRBV28 and TRBJ1-1, with D possibly matching TRBD1 (6 bases). Germline CDR1 is MDHEN and CDR2 is SYDVKM. V lost 1 base to trimming and J lost 2 bases, with 11 bases between them. The CDR3 has 15 residues. In DNA form, the CDR3 reads TGTGCCAGCAGTTTATCGACAGGCCATAACACTGAAGCTTTCTTT. It translates to CASSLSTGHNTEAFF.